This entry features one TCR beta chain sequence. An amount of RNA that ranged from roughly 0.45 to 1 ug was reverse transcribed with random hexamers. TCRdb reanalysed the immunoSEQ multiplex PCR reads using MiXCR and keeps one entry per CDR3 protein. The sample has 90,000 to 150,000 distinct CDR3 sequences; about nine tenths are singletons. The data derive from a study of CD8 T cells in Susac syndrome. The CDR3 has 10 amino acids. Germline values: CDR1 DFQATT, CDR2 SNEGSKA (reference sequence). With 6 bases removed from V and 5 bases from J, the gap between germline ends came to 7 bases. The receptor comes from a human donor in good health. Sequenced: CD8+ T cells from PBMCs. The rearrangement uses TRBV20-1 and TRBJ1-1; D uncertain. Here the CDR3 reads CSAGRTEAFF. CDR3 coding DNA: TGCAGTGCCGGACGTACTGAAGCTTTCTTT.